The TCR beta chain under discussion was sequenced for a study of blood T cell repertoires in COVID-19. Study-wide context: The analysed material was cDNA or gDNA that came from T cells, B-cell-depleted T cells, or PBMCs.

In the authors' methods: Reference gene primer amplification yielded estimated nucleated cell counts. Produced via immunoSEQ multiplex PCR; TCRdb's table is partial and in-frame only. That table is the source of V, J and clone size, and D and trimming were worked out from the DNA. The data contain some 230,000 clones, about 85% of them singletons. The specimen sequenced was peripheral blood. The TCR comes from a middle-aged man who had recovered from COVID-19.

The chain's CDR3 is CASSLDRSSYGYTF. DNA of the CDR3: TGCGCCAGCAGCTTAGACAGGAGTTCCTATGGCTACACCTTC. The chain links TRBV5-1 to TRBJ1-2; D might be TRBD1 (6 bases). The germline V gene encodes CDR1 SGHRS and CDR2 YFSETQ. The V gene lost 2 bases and the J gene lost 4 bases, with 12 bases spanning the gap. The CDR3 is 14 amino acids.